This T cell receptor (beta chain) was documented in a study of cytomegalovirus exposure and HLA in healthy donors. Looking at the study overall: Around 80 million unique TCRs from HLA-typed donors were held in an early data release.

V was shortened by 5 bases and J by 1 base, with 14 bases between the two germline ends. Germline V gene data show CDR1 as KGHSH and CDR2 as LQKENI. The CDR3 loop spans 15 amino acids. Findings and caveats of the study: There was a cluster of highly shared sequence variants that was likely a sequencing artifact. A later analysis linked 16,951 TCR beta sequences to HLA alleles at 0.05 false discovery rate. 164 TCR beta chains were listed as cytomegalovirus-associated.

In regard to this clone: The antigen remains unidentified.

The PCR was carried out with 60 Vbeta primers and 13 Jbeta primers. Assay: immunoSEQ multiplex PCR; the TCRdb copy retains only in-frame clones and omits some. Here the sample spans approximately 200,000 clones, roughly 74% being singletons. The specimen sequenced was PBMCs. The TCR sequence derives from a woman aged 25 to 39 in good health and CMV-seropositive. The chain combines TRBV18 with TRBJ1-2; TRBD1 might be the D (5 bases). CDR3 in amino acids: CASSSQTDLNYGYTF. CDR3 coding DNA: TGTGCCAGCTCATCGCAGACAGATCTTAACTATGGCTACACCTTC.